This is a list of T cell receptor beta chains from one sample in a study of shared clonotypes between healthy human individuals. This table comes from immunoSEQ multiplex PCR, and its TCRdb copy is limited to in-frame clones, with some not included. This sample carries 2 million to 2.5 million clones, about 90% of them seen once, and the ten largest clones take around 0.38%. The specimen was naive CD4+ T cells from PBMCs. These receptors came from a man between 18 and 29 years old in good health. Some clones in this sample may be carry-over from other donors' samples. Both conserved end residues are part of each CDR3. D genes are given only for firm matches. Some rows mark clone size as missing; the rest say once, few, many or name a class of expanded clone.

J: TRBJ2-3; D: -; V: TRBV5-8; size: once; CDR3: CASTPTPRTDTQYF; DNA: TGTGCCAGCACCCCAACCCCCCGCACAGATACGCAGTATTTT
J: TRBJ2-2; D: TRBD1; V: TRBV5-1; size: -; CDR3: CASSPEGTGNTGELFF; DNA: TGCGCCAGCAGCCCTGAAGGGACAGGGAACACCGGGGAGCTGTTTTTT
J: TRBJ1-5; D: -; V: TRBV5-1; size: -; CDR3: CASSTGRDQPQHF; DNA: TGCGCCAGCAGCACCGGACGAGACCAGCCCCAGCATTTT
J: TRBJ2-7; D: TRBD2; V: TRBV20-1; size: -; CDR3: CSAQTSVEQYF; DNA: TGCAGTGCTCAGACTAGCGTAGAGCAGTACTTC
J: TRBJ2-7; D: TRBD2; V: TRBV6-5; size: -; CDR3: CASSYSLLAGQDEQYF; DNA: TGTGCCAGCAGTTACTCCTTACTAGCGGGACAAGACGAGCAGTACTTC
J: TRBJ2-7; D: -; V: TRBV19; size: -; CDR3: CASSSTGRHPEQYF; DNA: TGTGCCAGTAGCTCAACGGGTCGCCATCCCGAGCAGTACTTC
J: TRBJ1-3; D: -; V: TRBV7-8; size: -; CDR3: CASLRGGLENTIYF; DNA: TGTGCCAGCTTGCGAGGGGGGTTAGAAAACACCATATATTTT
J: TRBJ1-6; D: -; V: TRBV11-3; size: -; CDR3: CASSFRGSNSPLHF; DNA: TGTGCCAGCAGCTTCAGGGGAAGCAATTCACCCCTCCACTTT
J: TRBJ2-6; D: -; V: TRBV5-1; size: -; CDR3: CASSFDSSTANVLTF; DNA: TGCGCCAGCAGCTTCGACTCTTCCACGGCCAACGTCCTGACTTTC
J: TRBJ1-1; D: -; V: TRBV28; size: -; CDR3: CASSLREIQTEAFF; DNA: TGTGCCAGCAGTTTACGAGAAATTCAGACTGAAGCTTTCTTT
J: TRBJ1-6; D: -; V: TRBV13; size: -; CDR3: CASSSQGSYGPLHF; DNA: TGTGCCAGCAGCTCCCAGGGATCCTATGGGCCCCTCCACTTT
J: TRBJ2-2; D: -; V: TRBV28; size: once; CDR3: CASGLQGNTGELFF; DNA: TGTGCCAGCGGGCTACAGGGGAACACCGGGGAGCTGTTTTTT
J: TRBJ1-2; D: -; V: TRBV28; size: -; CDR3: CANNREGTYGYTF; DNA: TGTGCCAACAACCGGGAGGGAACCTATGGCTACACCTTC
J: TRBJ1-3; D: TRBD1; V: TRBV28; size: -; CDR3: CASSLTGQAQGNTIYF; DNA: TGTGCCAGCAGTCTGACAGGACAGGCCCAAGGAAACACCATATATTTT
J: TRBJ2-3; D: TRBD1; V: TRBV19; size: -; CDR3: CASSIQTGVADTQYF; DNA: TGTGCCAGTAGTATCCAGACAGGGGTGGCAGATACGCAGTATTTT
J: TRBJ2-7; D: -; V: TRBV6-1; size: -; CDR3: CASSATAYEQYF; DNA: TGTGCCAGCAGTGCCACTGCCTACGAGCAGTACTTC
J: TRBJ2-7; D: -; V: TRBV30; size: -; CDR3: CAWSVPGRHLEQYF; DNA: TGTGCCTGGAGTGTCCCGGGACGGCATCTCGAGCAGTACTTC
J: TRBJ1-2; D: -; V: TRBV10-1; size: -; CDR3: CASSDGTSYGYTF; DNA: TGCGCCAGCAGTGATGGGACGAGCTATGGCTACACCTTC
J: TRBJ2-5; D: -; V: TRBV7-9; size: -; CDR3: CASSTRTEQETQYF; DNA: TGTGCCAGCAGCACTAGGACAGAGCAAGAGACCCAGTACTTC
J: TRBJ1-1; D: -; V: TRBV7-2; size: once; CDR3: CASSLGYRDTEAFF; DNA: TGTGCCAGCAGCTTAGGGTATCGGGATACTGAAGCTTTCTTT